Each of the 27 T cell receptor beta chains below was sequenced from the same sample in a study of OX40 agonist ivuxolimab in advanced cancers. Here immunoSEQ multiplex PCR was the method, and the copy in TCRdb shows in-frame clones only, minus some. The sample lists about 41,000 clones, 85% occurring once. Here the sequenced sample was CD4+ or CD8+ T cells sorted from blood, taken in a trial of the OX40 agonist ivuxolimab. The receptors come from an adult with an advanced solid tumor such as melanoma, head and neck, liver or kidney cancer.

The chain couples TRBV6-5 to TRBJ2-7; TRBD1 aligns across 7 bases. V shed 4 bases, J shed 2 bases, and the junction held 8 bases outside the gene matches. The CDR3 length is 15 residues. Germline CDR1 is MNHEY and CDR2 is SVGAGI. CDR3 nucleotides: TGTGCCAGCAGTTTTTCGTGGGACAGCCCCTACGAGCAGTACTTC. Translating it yields CASSFSWDSPYEQYF.

The genes are TRBV6-6 and TRBJ1-5; no definite D call. The germline gives CDR1 MNHNY, CDR2 SVGAGI (reference sequence). V lost 6 bases and J lost 2, with 14 bases in between. The CDR3 extends over 15 amino acids. The CDR3 sequence is CASRAWADGNQPQHF. The CDR3, as DNA: TGTGCCAGCAGGGCTTGGGCCGACGGCAATCAGCCCCAGCATTTT.

The chain couples TRBV18 to TRBJ2-7, with D perhaps TRBD1 (5 bases). The V gene lost 2 bases and the J gene lost 3 bases, with 17 bases spanning the gap. Germline CDR1 reads KGHSH; CDR2 reads LQKENI. The CDR3 has 16 residues. The CDR3 is CASSPTQGDGVYEQYF. The DNA of the CDR3 is TGTGCCAGCTCACCAACACAAGGGGATGGGGTCTACGAGCAGTACTTC.

The rearrangement uses TRBV30 and TRBJ2-7; D remains ambiguous. The germline V gene encodes CDR1 GTSNPN and CDR2 SVGIG (reference sequence). The V and J ends lost 5 bases and 3 bases respectively, with 17 bases between them. CDR3 length: 14 residues. This CDR3 is CAWAPDGGVYEQYF. The DNA for the CDR3 is TGTGCCTGGGCGCCGGACGGCGGAGTCTACGAGCAGTACTTC.

V is TRBV27 and J is TRBJ1-2; D gene ambiguous. The V and J ends lost 0 bases and 8 bases respectively, with 10 bases between them. The germline gives CDR1 MNHEY, CDR2 SMNVEV (reference sequence). There are 13 residues in the CDR3. CDR3 in amino acids: CASSLSPRRGYTF. The CDR3 nucleotides read TGTGCCAGCAGTTTATCGCCGCGGCGAGGCTACACCTTC.

V is TRBV28 and J is TRBJ2-7; TRBD2 matches 8 bases. V was pared by 3 bases and J by 2 bases, with 3 bases of the junction left unmatched. CDR1 and CDR2 from the germline V gene are MDHEN and SYDVKM. The CDR3 spans 14 residues. Written as DNA, the CDR3 is TGTGCCAGCAGTTTCGACGGGGGGGCCTACGAGCAGTACTTC. It codes for CASSFDGGAYEQYF.

The chain uses TRBV11-3 and TRBJ2-3; D is ambiguous. Germline-derived CDR1 and CDR2 are SGHNT and YENEEA. This CDR3 is built from 14 residues. V was cut by 5 bases and J by 2 bases, with 11 bases left in between. CDR3 in DNA: TGTGCCAGCAGCAGAAGAGGTTACACAGATACGCAGTATTTT. Its protein is CASSRRGYTDTQYF.

The CDR3: CASSYTSGLRTDTQYF. CDR3 in DNA: TGTGCCAGCAGCTATACTAGCGGGCTACGCACAGATACGCAGTATTTT. V usage is TRBV5-4 and J usage is TRBJ2-3; 9 nucleotides match TRBD2. The germline CDR1 and CDR2 sequences are SGHNT and YYREEE (reference sequence). The junction had 6 bases not matched to a gene; V was cut back by 3 bases and J by 1 base. The CDR3 runs to 16 residues.

The chain uses TRBV7-3 and TRBJ1-1; D is unclear. Germline assignment: CDR1 SGHTA and CDR2 FQGTGA. Trimming stripped 3 bases from V and 4 bases from J, with 9 bases between. This CDR3 contains 13 residues. The CDR3 sequence: CASSFGRGTEAFF. CDR3 nucleotide sequence: TGTGCCAGCAGCTTCGGTCGGGGCACTGAAGCTTTCTTT. Filled out from reference TRBV7-3 and TRBJ1-1, the complete variable domain reads GAGVSQTPSNKVTEKGKYVELRCDPISGHTALYWYRQSLGQGPEFLIYFQGTGAADDSGLPNDRFFAVRPEGSVSTLKIQRTERGDSAVYLCASSFGRGTEAFFGQGTRLTVV.

The V and J genes are TRBV11-2 and TRBJ2-1; 8 bases agree with TRBD2. The V gene's germline CDR1 is SGHAT and CDR2 FQNNGV. This CDR3 is built from 15 residues. J lost 9 bases, V lost 1 base, and 8 bases had no gene match. The CDR3: CASSLGGVAGSEQFF. The CDR3 nucleotides are TGTGCCAGCAGCTTAGGTGGGGTAGCGGGGAGTGAGCAGTTCTTC. Together with reference TRBV11-2 and TRBJ2-1, the CDR3 gives the full variable domain: EAGVAQSPRYKIIEKRQSVAFWCNPISGHATLYWYQQILGQGPKLLIQFQNNGVVDDSQLPKDRFSAERLKGVDSTLKIQPAKLEDSAVYLCASSLGGVAGSEQFFGPGTRLTVL.

As to this clone: At one end, the junction sequence differs from germline, possibly due to a read error. The chain combines TRBV18 with TRBJ2-7, with D perhaps matching TRBD1 or TRBD2 (6 bases each). Germline loops: CDR1 KGHSH, CDR2 LQKENI. The CDR3 is 12 amino acids. CDR3 in DNA: TGTGCCATCACCACATGGGACTGGGGGGCCTTTTTC. Protein: CAITTWDWGAFF.

V usage is TRBV5-4 and J usage is TRBJ2-2; no firm D call. CDR1 SGHNT and CDR2 YYREEE come from the germline V gene (reference sequence). Trimming cost V 4 bases and J 1 base, with 11 bases left between them. The CDR3 consists of 15 residues. The CDR3 loop is CASSQPPWNTGELFF. CDR3 nucleotides: TGTGCCAGCAGCCAGCCCCCGTGGAACACCGGGGAGCTGTTTTTT.

Only one count was recorded for this clone. One end of the junction varies from germline; a read error may be responsible. This chain joins TRBV9 and TRBJ2-7; 10 bases fit TRBD2. Germline CDR1 reads SGDLS; CDR2 reads YYNGEE. There are 16 residues in the CDR3. CDR3 nucleotides: TGTGCCAGCAGCGTAGGTCCTAGCGGGGGATCCTACGAGCAGTGCTTC. This sequence encodes CASSVGPSGGSYEQCF.

This chain uses TRBV5-1 with TRBJ1-4, with D tentatively TRBD1 (5 bases). Germline assignment: CDR1 SGHRS and CDR2 YFSETQ. The CDR3 spans 14 residues. V shed 2 bases and J shed 4 bases, with 9 bases lying between them. The CDR3 protein is CASSLGTNNEKLFF. Written as DNA, the CDR3 is TGCGCCAGCAGCTTAGGGACGAATAATGAAAAACTGTTTTTT.

Only a few counts were recorded for this clone. The chain carries TRBV7-8 and TRBJ2-1; D uncertain. In germline, CDR1 is SGHVS, CDR2 FQNEAQ. With 4 bases removed from V and 2 bases from J, the gap between germline ends came to 15 bases. The length of the CDR3 is 16 residues. This CDR3 reads CASSSRINRAYNEQFF. Written as DNA, the CDR3 is TGTGCCAGCAGCTCGAGGATCAACCGGGCCTACAATGAGCAGTTCTTC.

The rearrangement links TRBV2 to TRBJ1-3; the D is unclear. The CDR3 has 14 residues. Trimming shortened V by 2 bases and J by 2 bases, and 7 bases separated the two germline ends. Germline CDR1 SNHLY, CDR2 FYNNEI. In DNA, the CDR3 is TGTGCCAGCAGTGAACCCCCCACTGGAAACACCATATATTTT. As protein: CASSEPPTGNTIYF.

The gene calls are TRBV11-2 and TRBJ1-5; D is ambiguous. CDR1 and CDR2 from the germline V gene are SGHAT and FQNNGV. V was shortened by 1 base and J by 7 bases, with 8 bases between the two germline ends. The CDR3 spans 13 residues. CDR3 protein: CASSLVGQQPQHF. DNA for the CDR3: TGTGCCAGCAGCTTAGTTGGGCAGCAGCCCCAGCATTTT.

V usage is TRBV6-6 and J usage is TRBJ2-5; 9 nucleotides line up with TRBD2. V lost 8 bases, J lost 2 bases, and 12 bases stayed unmatched. The V gene's germline CDR1 is MNHNY and CDR2 SVGAGI (reference sequence). CDR3 length equals 16 residues. The CDR3 coding sequence is TGTGCCAGCCACGCGGGGGGGTTTACGGGACAAGAGACCCAGTACTTC. It encodes CASHAGGFTGQETQYF.

This clone has just a few counts. The chain combines TRBV2 with TRBJ1-2, with a weak D call TRBD1 (6 bases). The germline V gene has CDR1 SNHLY and CDR2 FYNNEI. This CDR3 region has 14 residues. The V and J ends lost 2 bases and 8 bases respectively, with 15 bases between them. The CDR3 is CASSEFPGAEGYTF. The CDR3 bases are TGTGCCAGCAGTGAATTTCCGGGGGCGGAAGGCTACACCTTC.

The chain uses TRBV9 and TRBJ1-3; D remains unclear. The V end lost 3 bases, the J end lost 0 bases, and 10 bases lay between the germline ends. CDR1 SGDLS and CDR2 YYNGEE come from the germline V gene. This CDR3 is built from 15 residues. The CDR3 coding sequence is TGTGCCAGCAGCGCCCGACCGGTCTCTGGAAACACCATATATTTT. Translated: CASSARPVSGNTIYF.

CDR3 sequence (DNA): TGTGCCAGCTCATCCACCCGGGGAGAGAATGAAAAACTGTTTTTT. It encodes CASSSTRGENEKLFF. The chain uses TRBV18 and TRBJ1-4; no definite D call. CDR1 and CDR2 (germline): KGHSH, LQKENI. V was shortened by 5 bases and J by 5 bases, with 15 bases between the two germline ends. This CDR3 region has 15 residues.

By sample fraction, this clone is medium-sized. This chain connects TRBV21-1 to TRBJ2-5; the tabulated D call, TRBD2, remains unverified against the DNA. TRBV21-1 is shown as a pseudogene. CDR3 length: 20 residues. In nucleotides, the CDR3 is TGTGCCAGCAGAAAGACCCCCTGGGGGGGAAGCGGGAGGGATTCAGAGACCCAGTACTTC. This codes for CASRKTPWGGSGRDSETQYF.

This clone has more than one count but fewer than ten. This sequence joins TRBV2 and TRBJ2-5; the D is unclear. Germline CDR1 reads SNHLY; CDR2 reads FYNNEI. CDR3 length: 15 amino acids. Trimming removed 4 bases at V and 0 bases at J, with 12 bases between. The CDR3 region is CASSVSPSYQETQYF. CDR3 sequence (DNA): TGTGCCAGCAGTGTAAGCCCCTCGTACCAAGAGACCCAGTACTTC. Drawing the rest from reference TRBV2 and TRBJ2-5, the complete variable domain is EPEVTQTPSHQVTQMGQEVILRCVPISNHLYFYWYRQILGQKVEFLVSFYNNEISEKSEIFDDQFSVERPDGSNFTLKIRSTKLEDSAMYFCASSVSPSYQETQYFGPGTRLLVL.

V usage is TRBV5-1 and J usage is TRBJ1-3; maybe TRBD1 (5 bases). Trimming cost V 4 bases and J 0 bases, with 14 bases left between them. In germline, CDR1 is SGHRS, CDR2 YFSETQ. The CDR3 runs to 16 residues. CDR3 DNA sequence: TGCGCCAGCAGCCAAGGCGTCCAGGGCTCTGGAAACACCATATATTTT. Residues: CASSQGVQGSGNTIYF.

The V call is TRBV13, the J call TRBJ1-2; 8 nucleotides line up with TRBD1. The CDR3 has 15 amino acids. The junction had 10 bases not matched to a gene; V was cut back by 6 bases and J by 4 bases. Germline CDR1 is PRHDT and CDR2 is FYEKMQ (reference sequence). The CDR3 reads CASSPQGGHSYGYTF. As DNA, the CDR3 is TGTGCCAGCAGTCCACAGGGGGGCCATAGCTATGGCTACACCTTC. The full variable domain, in which reference TRBV13 and TRBJ1-2 provide the parts outside the CDR3, is AAGVIQSPRHLIKEKRETATLKCYPIPRHDTVYWYQQGPGQDPQFLISFYEKMQSDKGSIPDRFSAQQFSDYHSELNMSSLELGDSALYFCASSPQGGHSYGYTFGSGTRLTVV.

The chain carries TRBV6-5 and TRBJ1-3; D is ambiguous. The V end was cut by 6 bases, the J end by 0 bases, with 9 bases between. Germline CDR1 reads MNHEY; CDR2 reads SVGAGI. The CDR3 is 14 amino acids. The CDR3 loop is CASRQGISGNTIYF. The CDR3 nucleotides are TGTGCCAGCAGGCAAGGGATCTCTGGAAACACCATATATTTT.

The chain uses TRBV19 and TRBJ1-2; TRBD1 matches 11 bases. The CDR3 totals 14 residues. Germline assignment: CDR1 LNHDA and CDR2 SQIVND (reference sequence). V trimming: 9 bases; J trimming: 7 bases; junction bases outside the gene matches: 10. CDR3 region: CASIEGQGARGYTF. Here the CDR3 DNA reads TGTGCCAGCATCGAAGGACAGGGGGCTCGTGGCTACACCTTC.